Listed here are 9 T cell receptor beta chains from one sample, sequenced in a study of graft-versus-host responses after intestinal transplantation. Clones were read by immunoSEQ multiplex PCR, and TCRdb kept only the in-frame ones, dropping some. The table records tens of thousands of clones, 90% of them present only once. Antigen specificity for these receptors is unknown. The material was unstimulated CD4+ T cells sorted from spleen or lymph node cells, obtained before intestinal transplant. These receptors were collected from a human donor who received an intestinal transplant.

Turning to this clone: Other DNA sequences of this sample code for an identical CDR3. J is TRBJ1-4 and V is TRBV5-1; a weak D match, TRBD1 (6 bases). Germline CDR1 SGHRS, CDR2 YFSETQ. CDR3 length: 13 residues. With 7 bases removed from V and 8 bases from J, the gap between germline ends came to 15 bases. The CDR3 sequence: CASRSRGEEKLFF. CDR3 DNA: TGCGCCAGCCGGAGCAGGGGTGAGGAAAAACTGTTTTTT.

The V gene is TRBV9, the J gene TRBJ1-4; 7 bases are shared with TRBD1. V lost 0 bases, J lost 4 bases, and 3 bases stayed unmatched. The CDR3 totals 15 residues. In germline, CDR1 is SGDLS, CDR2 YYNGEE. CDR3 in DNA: TGTGCCAGCAGCGTAGGGGCAGGGGGTAATGAAAAACTGTTTTTT. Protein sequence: CASSVGAGGNEKLFF.

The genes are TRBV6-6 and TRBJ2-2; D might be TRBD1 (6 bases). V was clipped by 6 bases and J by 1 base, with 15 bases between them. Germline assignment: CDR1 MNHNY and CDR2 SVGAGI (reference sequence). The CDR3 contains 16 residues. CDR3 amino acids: CASRPPGQKNTGELFF. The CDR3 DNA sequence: TGTGCCAGCAGACCCCCGGGACAAAAGAACACCGGGGAGCTGTTTTTT.

In nucleotides, the CDR3 is TGTGCCAGCAGGGCAGCGGGGGGAAAATACGAGCAGTACTTC. As protein: CASRAAGGKYEQYF. The chain recombines TRBV7-9 with TRBJ2-5; 9 bases align to TRBD2. The J call is doubtful: the DNA matches TRBJ2-7 better. Germline V gene sequence: CDR1 SEHNR, CDR2 FQNEAQ (reference sequence). The CDR3 is 14 residues long.

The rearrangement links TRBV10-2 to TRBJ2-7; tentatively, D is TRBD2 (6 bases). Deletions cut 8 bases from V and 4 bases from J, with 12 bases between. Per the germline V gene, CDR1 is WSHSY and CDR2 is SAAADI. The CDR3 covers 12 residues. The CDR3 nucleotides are TGCGCCAGCCGGGGCGGAGGGTACGAGCAGTACTTC. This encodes CASRGGGYEQYF.

CDR3 sequence: CASSAQWTNYGYTF. CDR3 DNA: TGTGCCAGCAGTGCACAGTGGACTAACTATGGCTACACCTTC. This chain joins TRBV6-1 and TRBJ1-2; D remains unclear. CDR3 length: 14 residues. Germline V gene data show CDR1 as MNHNS and CDR2 as SASEGT. V lost 4 bases and J lost 0, with 9 bases in between.

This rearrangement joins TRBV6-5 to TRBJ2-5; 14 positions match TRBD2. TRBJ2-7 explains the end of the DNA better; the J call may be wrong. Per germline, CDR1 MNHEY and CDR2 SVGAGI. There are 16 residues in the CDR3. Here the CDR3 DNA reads TGTGCCAGCAGTTACGGACTAGCGGGGGGCATCTACGAGCAGTACTTC. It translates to CASSYGLAGGIYEQYF.

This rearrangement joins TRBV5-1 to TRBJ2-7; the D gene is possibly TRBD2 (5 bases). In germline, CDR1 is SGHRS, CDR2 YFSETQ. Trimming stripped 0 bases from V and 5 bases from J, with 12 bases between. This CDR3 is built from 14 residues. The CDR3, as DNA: TGCGCCAGCAGCTTGGAGGCGGAGGAGAACGAGCAGTACTTC. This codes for CASSLEAEENEQYF.

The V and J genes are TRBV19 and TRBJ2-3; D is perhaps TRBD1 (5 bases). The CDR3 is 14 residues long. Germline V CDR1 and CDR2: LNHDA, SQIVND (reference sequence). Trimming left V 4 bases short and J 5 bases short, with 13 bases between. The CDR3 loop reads CASSTREGIDTQYF. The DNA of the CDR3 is TGTGCCAGTAGTACCAGGGAAGGGATAGATACGCAGTATTTT. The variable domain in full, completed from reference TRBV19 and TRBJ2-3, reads DGGITQSPKYLFRKEGQNVTLSCEQNLNHDAMYWYRQDPGQGLRLIYYSQIVNDFQKGDIAEGYSVSREKKESFPLTVTSAQKNPTAFYLCASSTREGIDTQYFGPGTRLTVL.